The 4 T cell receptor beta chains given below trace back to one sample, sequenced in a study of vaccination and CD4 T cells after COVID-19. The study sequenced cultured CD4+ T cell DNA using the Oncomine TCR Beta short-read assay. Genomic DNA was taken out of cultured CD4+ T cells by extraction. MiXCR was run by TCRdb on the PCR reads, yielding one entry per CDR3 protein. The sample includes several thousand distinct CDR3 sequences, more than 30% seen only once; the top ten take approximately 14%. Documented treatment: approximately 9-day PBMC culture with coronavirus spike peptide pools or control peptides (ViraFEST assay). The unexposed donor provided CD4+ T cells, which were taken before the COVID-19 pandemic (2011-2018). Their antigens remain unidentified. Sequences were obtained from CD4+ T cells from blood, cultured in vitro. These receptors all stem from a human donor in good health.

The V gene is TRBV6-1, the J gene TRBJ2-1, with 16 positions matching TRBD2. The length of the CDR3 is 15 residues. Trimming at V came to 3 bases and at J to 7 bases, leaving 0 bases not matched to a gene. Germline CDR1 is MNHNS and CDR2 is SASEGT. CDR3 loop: CASSEGLAGGNEQFF. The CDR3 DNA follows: TGTGCCAGCAGTGAGGGACTAGCGGGAGGGAATGAGCAGTTCTTC.

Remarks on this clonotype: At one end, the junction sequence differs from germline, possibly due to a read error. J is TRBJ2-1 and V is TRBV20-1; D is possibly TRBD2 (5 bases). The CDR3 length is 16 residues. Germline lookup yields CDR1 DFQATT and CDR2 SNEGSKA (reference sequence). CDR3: CGASRRLAGKDNEQFF. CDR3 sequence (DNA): TGCGGTGCTAGCCGACGACTGGCGGGTAAGGACAATGAGCAGTTCTTC.

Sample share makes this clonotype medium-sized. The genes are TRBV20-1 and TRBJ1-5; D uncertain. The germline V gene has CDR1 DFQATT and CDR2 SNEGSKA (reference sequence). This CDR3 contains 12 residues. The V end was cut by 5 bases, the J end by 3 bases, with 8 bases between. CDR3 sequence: CSAWDSNQPQHF. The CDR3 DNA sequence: TGCAGTGCTTGGGATTCCAATCAGCCCCAGCATTTT.

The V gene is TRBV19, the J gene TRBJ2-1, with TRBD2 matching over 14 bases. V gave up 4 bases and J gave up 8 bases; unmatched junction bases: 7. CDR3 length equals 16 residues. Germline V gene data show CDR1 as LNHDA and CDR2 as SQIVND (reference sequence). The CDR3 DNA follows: TGTGCCAGTAGTAGCGGGACTAGCGGGAGTTCTGATGAGCAGTTCTTC. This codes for CASSSGTSGSSDEQFF.